The clone carrying this T cell receptor beta chain was found a few times. This specimen belongs to a study of blood T cell repertoires in COVID-19. In the study overall: PBMCs, B-cell-depleted T cells, or T cells were the source of the cDNA or gDNA that made up the material.

The CDR3 runs to 14 residues. V shed 4 bases and J 8 bases; nucleotides not matched to a gene: 6. The V gene's germline CDR1 is SEHNR and CDR2 FQNEAQ (reference sequence). Repertoires were generated with immunoSEQ multiplex PCR, while TCRdb's copy carries only in-frame clones and drops some. This sample has roughly 150,000 clones; around 80% occur once, and the top ten carry nearly 8%. This chain connects TRBV7-9 to TRBJ1-2; 11 nucleotides agree with TRBD1. Sequencing was done on a sample of PBMCs or T cells enriched from blood (not recorded which). This receptor was taken from a woman between 50 and 59 years old who had recovered from COVID-19. CDR3 amino acids: CASSSRTGGEGYTF. For the CDR3, the DNA is TGTGCCAGCAGCTCCCGGACAGGGGGCGAAGGCTACACCTTC.